Listed here are 18 T cell receptor beta chains from one sample, sequenced in a study of metastatic and nonmetastatic thyroid tumors. TCRdb recomputed clones from the PCR reads via MiXCR. This sample carries over 50,000 clones, roughly 29% of them seen once, and the ten largest clones take about a sixth. No patient received treatment before thyroid surgery. Material for sequencing was blood. Source of these receptors: a female donor with papillary thyroid cancer or a benign thyroid nodule (not recorded which). Some clones in this sample may be carry-over from other donors' samples.

V and J are TRBV6-2 or TRBV6-3 and TRBJ2-3; D might be TRBD1 (6 bases). Germline V gene lookup returns CDR1 MNHEY and CDR2 SVGEGT. V gave up 5 bases and J gave up 1 base, with 7 bases separating them. The CDR3 loop spans 13 amino acids. The CDR3 bases are TGTGCCAGCAGTCGACAGGGCACAGATACGCAGTATTTT. Translation gives CASSRQGTDTQYF.

This clone occurred a few times. This chain uses TRBV6-6 with TRBJ1-2; the D gene is possibly TRBD1 (6 bases). In germline, CDR1 is MNHNY, CDR2 SVGAGI (reference sequence). This CDR3 is built from 15 residues. The germline V and J ends were trimmed by 0 bases and 7 bases, with 15 bases remaining between them. CDR3 DNA sequence: TGTGCCAGCAGTTACTCGGACAGAACTATATCTGGCTACACCTTC. It specifies CASSYSDRTISGYTF.

This clone has more than one count but fewer than ten. As DNA, the CDR3 is TGTGCCAGCAGTTTAAGAACCGGGGAGCTGTTTTTT. It translates to CASSLRTGELFF. The chain has TRBV6-1 and TRBJ2-2; D is unresolved. The V and J ends lost 5 bases and 5 bases respectively, with 6 bases between them. The germline V gene encodes CDR1 MNHNS and CDR2 SASEGT. This CDR3 spans 12 amino acids.

This clone was seen a few times. Germline and junction disagree at one end, which may indicate a read error. The rearrangement uses TRBV6-5 and TRBJ2-1; TRBD2 agrees at 7 bases. Germline V CDR1 and CDR2: MNHEY, SVGAGI. CDR3 length: 13 residues. This CDR3 reads CASSYREANEQFF. As DNA, the CDR3 is TGTGCCAGCAGTTACCGGGAGGCCAATGAGCAATTCTTC.

This clone was found a few times. The chain employs TRBV10-1 and TRBJ2-3; possibly TRBD2 for D (6 bases). The CDR3 has 16 residues. Per the germline V gene, CDR1 is WNHNN and CDR2 is SYGVQD (reference sequence). The V end was cut by 2 bases, the J end by 2 bases, with 14 bases between. CDR3 coding DNA: TGCGCCAGCAGTGAGAGGGACGGAGGGGACACAGATACGCAGTATTTT. Protein product: CASSERDGGDTDTQYF.

The gene calls are TRBV6-1 and TRBJ2-2; D could derive from TRBD1 or TRBD2 (6 bases each). The germline gives CDR1 MNHNS, CDR2 SASEGT. Trimming left V 2 bases short and J 13 bases short, with 11 bases between. This CDR3 has 12 residues. Here the CDR3 DNA reads TGTGCCAGCAGTGAATTAGGGGGGAGGCTGTTTTTT. Protein product: CASSELGGRLFF.

The chain carries TRBV30 and TRBJ1-2; 7 bases line up with TRBD1. The CDR3 has 13 residues. V trimming: 1 base; J trimming: 8 bases; junction bases outside the gene matches: 7. The germline gives CDR1 GTSNPN, CDR2 SVGIG (reference sequence). CDR3 sequence reads: CAWSARQGLGYTF. DNA for the CDR3: TGTGCCTGGAGTGCGAGACAGGGTCTAGGCTACACCTTC.

The chain combines TRBV5-1 with TRBJ2-1; 12 bases match TRBD2. The germline gives CDR1 SGHRS, CDR2 YFSETQ. CDR3 length equals 16 residues. The trim removed 4 bases at V and 6 bases at J, leaving 8 bases unmatched. The CDR3 spells CASSNGLAGRVNEQFF. CDR3 coding DNA: TGCGCCAGCAGCAACGGACTAGCGGGACGGGTCAATGAGCAGTTCTTC.

J is TRBJ2-5 and V is TRBV7-9; D ambiguous. Trimming pared 3 bases from V and 14 bases from J, leaving 16 bases between. CDR1 is SEHNR, CDR2 FQNEAQ, per germline (reference sequence). This CDR3 is built from 12 residues. CDR3 DNA: TGTGCCAGCAGCTTCGAGTTTGGAAGGGTTTACTTC. This sequence encodes CASSFEFGRVYF.

This clone was found a few times. This chain joins TRBV24-1 and TRBJ2-1; possibly TRBD2 for D (6 bases). Per the germline V gene, CDR1 is KGHDR and CDR2 is SFDVKD. The V gene lost 7 bases and the J gene lost 6 bases, with 15 bases spanning the gap. CDR3 length: 14 amino acids. CDR3 in DNA: TGTGCCACCAGCGACACCGGGAGCACCAATGAGCAGTTCTTC. It is translated as CATSDTGSTNEQFF.

The rearrangement links TRBV5-1 to TRBJ1-5; D gene uncertain. The germline CDR1 and CDR2 sequences are SGHRS and YFSETQ. Trimming removed 0 bases from V and 0 bases from J, with 4 bases in between. The CDR3 extends over 14 amino acids. The CDR3: CASSLDFSNQPQHF. The CDR3 DNA is TGCGCCAGCAGCTTGGACTTTAGCAATCAGCCCCAGCATTTT.

The genes are TRBV5-1 and TRBJ2-7, with D possibly matching TRBD1 (5 bases). The germline gives CDR1 SGHRS, CDR2 YFSETQ. With 0 bases removed from V and 1 base from J, the gap between germline ends came to 8 bases. The CDR3 length is 14 residues. The CDR3 reads CASSLGSGSYEQYF. CDR3 DNA: TGCGCCAGCAGCTTGGGGTCAGGGTCCTACGAGCAGTACTTC.

A few counts support this clone. The rearrangement joins TRBV19 to TRBJ1-2; 7 nucleotides agree with TRBD1. This CDR3 spans 16 amino acids. Unmatched junction bases numbered 8, after V lost 4 bases and J lost 0 bases. CDR1 and CDR2 from the germline V gene are LNHDA and SQIVND (reference sequence). The chain's CDR3 is CASSTPNRGTNYGYTF. In nucleotides, the CDR3 is TGTGCCAGTAGTACTCCTAACAGGGGCACTAACTATGGCTACACCTTC.

The rearrangement uses TRBV9 and TRBJ1-3; 9 nucleotides align to TRBD1. The CDR3 is 17 amino acids. J gave up 8 bases and V 4 bases, and 16 bases lay outside the gene matches. The germline CDR1 and CDR2 sequences are SGDLS and YYNGEE. This CDR3 is CASSPRDRAKTGDTIYF. The DNA for the CDR3 is TGTGCCAGCAGCCCCAGGGACAGGGCTAAGACCGGAGACACCATATATTTT.

The chain links TRBV18 to TRBJ2-1, with 7 bases that match TRBD1. The trim removed 4 bases at V and 5 bases at J, leaving 5 bases unmatched. CDR1 and CDR2 (germline): KGHSH, LQKENI. The CDR3 is made up of 14 amino acids. CDR3: CASSLRDSHNEQFF. CDR3 nucleotides: TGTGCCAGCTCACTGAGGGACAGCCACAATGAGCAGTTCTTC.

A few counts support this clone. At the DNA level, this CDR3 is encoded by other sequences in the same sample as well. The chain uses TRBV6-6 and TRBJ1-1; 7 bases are a match to TRBD1. The V segment lost 8 bases and the J segment 3 bases; nucleotides outside the gene matches: 21. The germline CDR1 and CDR2 sequences are MNHNY and SVGAGI (reference sequence). The CDR3 runs 18 residues. CDR3 nucleotide sequence: TGTGCCAGCGGTTCAAGGGGCGCCCAGACAGGGAAGGACACTGAAGCTTTCTTT. Its translation: CASGSRGAQTGKDTEAFF.

The chain combines TRBV7-9 with TRBJ1-6; tentative D call: TRBD1 (5 bases). Trimming took 0 bases from V and 6 from J, leaving 9 bases between them. The CDR3 sequence is 15 residues long. From germline, CDR1 is SEHNR and CDR2 FQNEAQ (reference sequence). CDR3 nucleotides: TGTGCCAGCAGCTTAGCGCTGGGACCTAATTCACCCCTCCACTTT. Amino acids: CASSLALGPNSPLHF.

This clone appeared a few times. As DNA, the CDR3 is TGTGCCAGCAGTGATCCCGGTCCTTACGAGCAGTACTTC. It codes for CASSDPGPYEQYF. The chain employs TRBV25-1 and TRBJ2-7, with D unclear. This CDR3 has 13 residues. V was trimmed by 3 bases and J by 4 bases, leaving 10 bases between them. CDR1 MGHDK and CDR2 SYGVNS come from the germline V gene.